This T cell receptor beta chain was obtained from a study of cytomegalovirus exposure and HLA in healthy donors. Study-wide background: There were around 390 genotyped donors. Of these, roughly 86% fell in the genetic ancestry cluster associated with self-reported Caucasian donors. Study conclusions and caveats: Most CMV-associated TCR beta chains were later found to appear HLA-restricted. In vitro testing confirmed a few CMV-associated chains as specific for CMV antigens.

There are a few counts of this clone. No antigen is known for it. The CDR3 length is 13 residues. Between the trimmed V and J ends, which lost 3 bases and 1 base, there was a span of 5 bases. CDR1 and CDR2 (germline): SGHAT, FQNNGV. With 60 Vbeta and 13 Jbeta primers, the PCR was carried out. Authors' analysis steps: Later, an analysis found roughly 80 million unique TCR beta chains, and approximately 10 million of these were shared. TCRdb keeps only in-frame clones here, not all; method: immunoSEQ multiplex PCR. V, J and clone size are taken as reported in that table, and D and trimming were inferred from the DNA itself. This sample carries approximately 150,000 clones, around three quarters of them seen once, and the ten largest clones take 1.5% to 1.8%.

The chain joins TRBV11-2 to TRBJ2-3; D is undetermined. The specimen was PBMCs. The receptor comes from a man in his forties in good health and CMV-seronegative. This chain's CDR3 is CASSFGGTDTQYF. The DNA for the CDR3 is TGTGCCAGCAGCTTCGGTGGCACAGATACGCAGTATTTT.